The entry below describes one TCR beta chain. Its matching antigen is unknown. Both 60 Vbeta primers and 13 Jbeta primers went into the PCR. Assay: immunoSEQ multiplex PCR; the TCRdb copy retains only in-frame clones and omits some. The top ten clones hold about 2.2% of a sample with some 150,000 clones, around 80% of them seen once. This CDR3 is built from 16 residues. V was pared by 3 bases and J by 4 bases, with 8 bases of the junction left unmatched. The V gene's germline CDR1 is MDHEN and CDR2 SYDVKM. The data stem from a study of cytomegalovirus exposure and HLA in healthy donors. Study-wide background: Around 77% of approximately 400 genotyped donors fell in the Caucasian-associated ancestry cluster. General study points: Per a prior analysis, the majority of TCR beta V segments were productive roughly 87% or roughly 30% of the time.

The sequence derives from a man aged 25 to 45 in good health and CMV-seronegative. J is TRBJ2-1 and V is TRBV28; TRBD1 agrees at 8 bases. Sequencing was performed on PBMCs. The DNA of the CDR3 is TGTGCCAGCAGTTTGAACCCGGGACAGGCATACAATGAGCAGTTCTTC. Its translation is CASSLNPGQAYNEQFF.